This T cell receptor beta chain was sequenced in a study of blood T cell repertoires in COVID-19. At the level of the study: Acute-phase and convalescent COVID-19 samples originated in the United States, Italy and Spain. The cDNA or gDNA used as material had been derived from T cells, B-cell-depleted T cells, or PBMCs.

Germline CDR1 and CDR2: SGHTA and FQGNSA. The ends lost 5 bases at V and 4 bases at J; junction bases unmatched: 8. There are 15 residues in the CDR3. In the source study's methods: Amplification with reference gene primers provided the estimates of nucleated cell counts. Here immunoSEQ multiplex PCR was the method, and the copy in TCRdb shows in-frame clones only, minus some. V, J and clone size derive from that table, while D and trimming were established from the DNA sequence. The table records some 96,000 clones, more than 70% of them present only once. This clonotype was obtained from a human donor in a cohort sampled during active COVID-19. The chain joins TRBV7-2 to TRBJ2-1; TRBD2 agrees at 7 bases. Source material: peripheral blood. The DNA of the CDR3 is TGTGCCAGCAGCCCTGATAGCGGGCCTTACAATGAGCAGTTCTTC. Translated, it gives CASSPDSGPYNEQFF.